What follows are 11 T cell receptor beta chains derived from one specimen sequenced in a study of T cells expressing NK-cell markers. TCRdb re-called the 5' RACE reads; one entry per CDR3 protein, DNA not given. Here the sample table reports over 200,000 distinct CDR3 sequences. The sequencing sample was made of blood T cells: a sorted CD56 or NKG2C T cell subset, CD4+ or CD8+ T cells, or bulk PBMC T cells (not recorded which). Receptor source: a man between 18 and 35 years old in good health.

V is TRBV11-2 and J is TRBJ2-5. There are 13 residues in the CDR3. Looked up from germline, CDR1 is SGHAT and CDR2 is FQNNGV. CDR3 residues: CASSLAFLETQYF.

The chain employs TRBV11-3 and TRBJ2-7; without DNA, the TCRdb call of TRBD1 cannot be checked. This CDR3 is 14 amino acids long. Germline loops: CDR1 SGHNT, CDR2 YENEEA. The CDR3 protein is CASSSLGMDYEQYF. Based on the CDR3 plus reference TRBV11-3 and TRBJ2-7, the full variable domain is EAGVVQSPRYKIIEKKQPVAFWCNPISGHNTLYWYLQNLGQGPELLIRYENEEAVDDSQLPKDRFSAERLKGVDSTLKIQPAELGDSAVYLCASSSLGMDYEQYFGPGTRLTVT.

The chain combines TRBV19 with TRBJ2-4. Germline lookup yields CDR1 LNHDA and CDR2 SQIVND (reference sequence). The CDR3 sequence is 16 residues long. The CDR3 protein is CASSIDLTPPKNIQYF.

The rearrangement joins TRBV24-1 to TRBJ2-7. This CDR3 comprises 14 residues. The germline V gene has CDR1 KGHDR and CDR2 SFDVKD. CDR3 sequence reads: CATSDEGGSYEQYF.

The chain links TRBV12-3 or TRBV12-4 to TRBJ2-1; TCRdb outputs TRBD2, but without DNA this stays unchecked. This CDR3 is 13 amino acids long. The CDR3 spells CASSFNAGGEQFF.

This chain connects TRBV19 to TRBJ2-1; TCRdb indicates TRBD1, and absent DNA this call remains unverified. Germline V gene data show CDR1 as LNHDA and CDR2 as SQIVND (reference sequence). This CDR3 has 17 residues. The CDR3 sequence: CASSRQRRTGGRNEQFF.

The rearrangement links TRBV5-5 to TRBJ1-2; as DNA is missing, the TRBD1 call by TCRdb cannot be tested. CDR1 is SGHKS and CDR2 is YYEKEE in the germline V gene (reference sequence). CDR3 size: 16 residues. The CDR3 loop reads CASSAGPDRGNYGYTF.

V gene TRBV12-3 or TRBV12-4 combines with J gene TRBJ2-2; the D gene TCRdb calls, TRBD1, cannot be checked with no DNA. The CDR3 runs 19 residues. CDR3 in amino acids: CASKPATATGQGSSGELFF.

This chain connects TRBV5-1 to TRBJ2-1; TCRdb's D gene call, TRBD1, goes unchecked for lack of DNA. The CDR3 sequence is 15 residues long. Germline lookup yields CDR1 SGHRS and CDR2 YFSETQ. The CDR3 protein is CASSLDARAGDEQFF.

V usage is TRBV20-1 and J usage is TRBJ2-3; with no DNA, the TCRdb D assignment of TRBD1 cannot be verified. CDR1 is DFQATT, CDR2 SNEGSKA, per germline (reference sequence). The CDR3 is 14 residues long. The CDR3 region is CSATRTASTDTQYF.

V and J are TRBV7-9 and TRBJ2-2; TCRdb's D call, TRBD1, is unchecked because there is no DNA. The CDR3 totals 16 residues. Germline CDR1 reads SEHNR; CDR2 reads FQNEAQ (reference sequence). This CDR3 is CASSGDLASGTGELFF.